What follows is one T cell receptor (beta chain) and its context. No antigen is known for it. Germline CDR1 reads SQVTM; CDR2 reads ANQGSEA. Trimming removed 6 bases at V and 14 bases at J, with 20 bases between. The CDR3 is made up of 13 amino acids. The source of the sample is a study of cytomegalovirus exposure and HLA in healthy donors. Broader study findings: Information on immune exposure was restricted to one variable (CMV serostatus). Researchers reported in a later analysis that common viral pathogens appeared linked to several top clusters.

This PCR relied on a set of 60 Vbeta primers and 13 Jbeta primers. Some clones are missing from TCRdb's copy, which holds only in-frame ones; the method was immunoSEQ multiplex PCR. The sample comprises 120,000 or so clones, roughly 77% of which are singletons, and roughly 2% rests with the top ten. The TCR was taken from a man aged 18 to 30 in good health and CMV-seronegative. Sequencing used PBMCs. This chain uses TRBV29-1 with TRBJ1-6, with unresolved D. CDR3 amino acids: CSVQARENSALHF. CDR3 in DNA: TGCAGCGTCCAGGCCCGCGAGAATTCGGCCCTCCACTTT.